A few counts support the clone carrying this TCR beta chain. These data come from a study of blood T cell repertoires in COVID-19. Study information: Some COVID-19 samples were acute and others convalescent; all came from the United States, Italy and Spain. The analysed material was cDNA or gDNA that came from T cells, B-cell-depleted T cells, or PBMCs.

V dropped 0 bases and J dropped 2; count of bases not matched to a gene: 0. This CDR3 comprises 16 residues. From germline, CDR1 is SEHNR and CDR2 FQNEAQ (reference sequence). Generated by immunoSEQ multiplex PCR, the TCRdb table keeps only in-frame clones and is missing some. The profile shows about 200,000 clones, approximately 80% of them singletons. Grouping used clinical history reported by participants in a survey and questionnaire. Sequenced material: PBMCs or T cells enriched from blood (not recorded which). The sequence derives from a woman aged 45 to 65 with acute COVID-19. The chain links TRBV7-9 to TRBJ2-7; 14 bases are a match to TRBD2. The DNA of the CDR3 is TGTGCCAGCAGCTTAGCGACTAGCGGGAGGGCCTACGAGCAGTACTTC. Translating it yields CASSLATSGRAYEQYF.